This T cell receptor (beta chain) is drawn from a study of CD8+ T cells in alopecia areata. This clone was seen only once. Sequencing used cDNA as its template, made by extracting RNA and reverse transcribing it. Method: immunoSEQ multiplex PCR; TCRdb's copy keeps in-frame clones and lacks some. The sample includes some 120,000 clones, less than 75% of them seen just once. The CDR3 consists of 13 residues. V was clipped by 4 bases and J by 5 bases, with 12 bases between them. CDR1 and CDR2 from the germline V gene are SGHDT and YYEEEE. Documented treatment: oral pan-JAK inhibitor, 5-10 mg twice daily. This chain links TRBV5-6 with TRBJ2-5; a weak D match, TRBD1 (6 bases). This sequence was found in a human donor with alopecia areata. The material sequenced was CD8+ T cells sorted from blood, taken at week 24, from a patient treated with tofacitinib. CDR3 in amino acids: CASSLGQLETQYF. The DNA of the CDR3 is TGTGCCAGCAGCCTCGGACAGCTGGAGACCCAGTACTTC.